A selection of T cell receptor beta chains follows, all from one sample in a study of T cell responses to AZD1222 COVID-19 vaccine. TCRdb's copy holds only in-frame clones and misses some; the assay was immunoSEQ multiplex PCR. The table lists about 160,000 clones, approximately 87% of them singletons. The sample in question was peripheral blood, obtained 28 days after the second AZD1222 dose. The receptor set was obtained from an adult who received the AZD1222 COVID-19 vaccine. The CDR3 runs from the conserved cysteine through the conserved F or W. The D gene is left open where the match is weak.

NA	TRBV11-2	TRBJ2-1	CASSLGSGSSYNEQFF	TGTGCCAGCAGCTTAGGGTCAGGGAGCTCCTACAATGAGCAGTTCTTC
NA	TRBV6-5	TRBJ2-1	CASSYRGNEQFF	TGTGCCAGCAGTTATAGGGGAAATGAGCAGTTCTTC
NA	TRBV15	TRBJ1-6	CATSRELGANSPLHF	TGTGCCACCAGCAGAGAGTTAGGGGCAAATTCACCCCTCCACTTT
NA	TRBV15	TRBJ1-5	CATSNWGAQGYQPQHF	TGTGCCACCAGCAATTGGGGGGCTCAGGGGTATCAGCCCCAGCATTTT
NA	TRBV21-1	TRBJ1-4	CASSNDGRGLGEKLFF	TGTGCCAGCAGCAATGATGGCAGGGGGCTGGGGGAAAAACTGTTTTTT
NA	TRBV11-1	TRBJ2-2	CASSFFIAGELFF	TGTGCCAGCAGCTTTTTTATAGCCGGGGAGCTGTTTTTT
NA	TRBV3-1/TRBV3-2	TRBJ1-2	CASSQATAANGYTF	TGTGCCAGCAGCCAAGCGACAGCCGCAAATGGCTACACCTTC
NA	TRBV5-6	TRBJ2-2	CASSLRDIETGELFF	TGTGCCAGCAGCTTGAGGGACATAGAGACCGGGGAGCTGTTTTTT
NA	TRBV7-2	TRBJ1-4	CASGPGPNEKLFF	TGTGCCAGCGGTCCGGGTCCCAATGAAAAACTGTTTTTT
NA	TRBV3-1/TRBV3-2	TRBJ2-4	CASSQAIAKNIQYF	TGTGCCAGCAGCCAGGCCATAGCCAAAAACATTCAGTACTTC
TRBD1	TRBV30	TRBJ1-2	CAWGAVRAGGWHGYTF	TGTGCCTGGGGGGCCGTAAGGGCAGGGGGTTGGCACGGCTACACCTTC
NA	TRBV11-2	TRBJ1-1	CASSPGSANTEAFF	TGTGCCAGCAGCCCCGGTTCAGCAAACACTGAAGCTTTCTTT